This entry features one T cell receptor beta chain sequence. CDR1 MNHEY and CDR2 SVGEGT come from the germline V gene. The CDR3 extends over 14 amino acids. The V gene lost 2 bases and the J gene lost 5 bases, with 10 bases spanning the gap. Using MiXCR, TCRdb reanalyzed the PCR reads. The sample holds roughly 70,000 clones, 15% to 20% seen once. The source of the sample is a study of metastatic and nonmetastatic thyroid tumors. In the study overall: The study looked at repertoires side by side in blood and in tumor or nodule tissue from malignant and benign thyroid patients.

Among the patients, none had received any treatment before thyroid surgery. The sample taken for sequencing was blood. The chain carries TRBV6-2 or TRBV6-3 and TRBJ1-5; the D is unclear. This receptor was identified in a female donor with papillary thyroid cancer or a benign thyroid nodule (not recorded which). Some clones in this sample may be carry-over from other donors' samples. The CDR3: CASSYRSDYQPQHF. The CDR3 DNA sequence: TGTGCCAGCAGTTACCGCTCTGATTATCAGCCCCAGCATTTT.